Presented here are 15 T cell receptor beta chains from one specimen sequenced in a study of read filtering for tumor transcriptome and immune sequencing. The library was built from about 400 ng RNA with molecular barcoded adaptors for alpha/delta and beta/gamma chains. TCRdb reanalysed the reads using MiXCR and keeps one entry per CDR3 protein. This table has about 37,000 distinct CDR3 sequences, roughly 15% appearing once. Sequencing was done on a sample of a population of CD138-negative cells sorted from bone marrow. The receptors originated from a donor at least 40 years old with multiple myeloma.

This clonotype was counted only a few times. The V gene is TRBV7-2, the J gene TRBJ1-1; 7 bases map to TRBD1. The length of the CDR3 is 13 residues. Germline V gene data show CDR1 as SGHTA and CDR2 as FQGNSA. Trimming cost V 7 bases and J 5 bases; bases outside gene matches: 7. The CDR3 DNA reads TGTGCCAGCACCACAGGGGTATGGACTGAAGCTTTCTTT. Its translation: CASTTGVWTEAFF.

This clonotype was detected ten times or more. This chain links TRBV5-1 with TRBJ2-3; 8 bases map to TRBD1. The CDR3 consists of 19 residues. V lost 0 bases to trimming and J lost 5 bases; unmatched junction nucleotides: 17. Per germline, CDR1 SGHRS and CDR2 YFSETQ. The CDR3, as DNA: TGCGCCAGCAGCTTGGTGGGTGGTGCGCCGGGACAGGAGAAAGATACGCAGTATTTT. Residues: CASSLVGGAPGQEKDTQYF.

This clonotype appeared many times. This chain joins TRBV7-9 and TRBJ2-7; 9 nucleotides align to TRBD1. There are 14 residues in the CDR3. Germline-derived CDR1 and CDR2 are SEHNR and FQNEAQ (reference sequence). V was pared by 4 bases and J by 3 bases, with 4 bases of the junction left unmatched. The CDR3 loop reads CASSSMGQGYEQYF. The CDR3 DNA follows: TGTGCCAGCAGCTCGATGGGACAGGGCTACGAGCAGTACTTC. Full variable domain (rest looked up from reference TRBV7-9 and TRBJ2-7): DTGVSQNPRHKITKRGQNVTFRCDPISEHNRLYWYRQTLGQGPEFLTYFQNEAQLEKSRLLSDRFSAERPKGSFSTLEIQRTEQGDSAMYLCASSSMGQGYEQYFGPGTRLTVT.

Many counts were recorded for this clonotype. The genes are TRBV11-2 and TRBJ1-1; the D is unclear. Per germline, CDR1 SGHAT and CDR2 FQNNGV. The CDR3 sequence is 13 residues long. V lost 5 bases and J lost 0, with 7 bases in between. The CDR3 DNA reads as TGTGCCAGCAGCCCCCGGTTGAACACTGAAGCTTTCTTT. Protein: CASSPRLNTEAFF.

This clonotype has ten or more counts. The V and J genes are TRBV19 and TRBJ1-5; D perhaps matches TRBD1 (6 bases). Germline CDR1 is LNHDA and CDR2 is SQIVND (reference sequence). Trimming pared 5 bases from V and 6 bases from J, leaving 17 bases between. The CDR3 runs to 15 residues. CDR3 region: CASSPQWGGPQPQHF. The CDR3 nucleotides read TGTGCCAGTAGTCCTCAGTGGGGGGGCCCTCAGCCCCAGCATTTT.

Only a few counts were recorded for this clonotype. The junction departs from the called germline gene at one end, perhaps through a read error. For the CDR3, the DNA is TGCGCTAGCAGCTTGGATGGTGCGGAAGAGGAGCTGTTTTTT. It translates to CASSLDGAEEELFF. The chain is built from TRBV5-1 and TRBJ2-2, with D uncertain. CDR1 is SGHRS and CDR2 is YFSETQ in the germline V gene. The CDR3 consists of 14 residues.

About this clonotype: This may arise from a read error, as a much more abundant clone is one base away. In nucleotides, the CDR3 is TGCGCCAGCGGCCCCCGGACAGGACCCGGGGAGCAGTACTTC. Its protein product is CASGPRTGPGEQYF. The chain uses TRBV4-3 and TRBJ2-7; TRBD1 agrees at 7 bases. Per germline, CDR1 LGHNA and CDR2 YSLEER. The CDR3 runs to 14 residues. With V trimmed by 8 bases and J by 7 bases, 14 bases remained unmatched.

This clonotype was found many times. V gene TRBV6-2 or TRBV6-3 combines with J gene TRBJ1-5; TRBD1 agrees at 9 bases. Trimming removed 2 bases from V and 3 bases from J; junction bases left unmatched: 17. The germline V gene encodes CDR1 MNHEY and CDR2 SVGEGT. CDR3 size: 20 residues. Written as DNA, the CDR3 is TGTGCCAGCAGTTACGTGACCCCCGGAATGGGACAGGGTACCAATCAGCCCCAGCATTTT. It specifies CASSYVTPGMGQGTNQPQHF.

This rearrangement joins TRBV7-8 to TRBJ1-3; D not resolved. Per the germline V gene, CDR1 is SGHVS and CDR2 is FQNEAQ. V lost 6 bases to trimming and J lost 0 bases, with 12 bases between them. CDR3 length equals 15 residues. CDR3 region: CASRAGPSSGNTIYF. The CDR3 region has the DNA TGTGCCAGCAGAGCCGGGCCGAGCTCTGGAAACACCATATATTTT.

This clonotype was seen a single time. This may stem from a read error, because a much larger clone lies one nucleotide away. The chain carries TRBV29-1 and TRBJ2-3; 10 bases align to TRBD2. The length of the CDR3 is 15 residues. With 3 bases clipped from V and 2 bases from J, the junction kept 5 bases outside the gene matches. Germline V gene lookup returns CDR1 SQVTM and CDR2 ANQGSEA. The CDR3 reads CSVDPSGRATDTQYF. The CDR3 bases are TGCAGCGTTGACCCAAGCGGGAGGGCCACAGATACGCAGTATTTT.

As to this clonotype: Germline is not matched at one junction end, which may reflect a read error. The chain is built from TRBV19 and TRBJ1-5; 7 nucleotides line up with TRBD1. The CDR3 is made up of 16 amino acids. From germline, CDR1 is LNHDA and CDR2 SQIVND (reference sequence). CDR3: CASSPSTGTSDQPQHF. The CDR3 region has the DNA TGTGCCAGTAGTCCGTCGACAGGGACTAGCGATCAGCCCCAGCATTTT. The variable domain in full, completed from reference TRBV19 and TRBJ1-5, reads DGGITQSPKYLFRKEGQNVTLSCEQNLNHDAMYWYRQDPGQGLRLIYYSQIVNDFQKGDIAEGYSVSREKKESFPLTVTSAQKNPTAFYLCASSPSTGTSDQPQHFGDGTRLSIL.

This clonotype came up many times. Here the CDR3 reads CSAADIQGSKNIQYF. The CDR3 DNA is TGCAGTGCTGCGGACATTCAGGGGAGCAAAAACATTCAGTACTTC. The rearrangement uses TRBV20-1 and TRBJ2-4; D is possibly TRBD1 (6 bases). This CDR3 region has 15 residues. From germline, CDR1 is DFQATT and CDR2 SNEGSKA (reference sequence). V was pared by 5 bases and J by 3 bases, with 17 bases between.

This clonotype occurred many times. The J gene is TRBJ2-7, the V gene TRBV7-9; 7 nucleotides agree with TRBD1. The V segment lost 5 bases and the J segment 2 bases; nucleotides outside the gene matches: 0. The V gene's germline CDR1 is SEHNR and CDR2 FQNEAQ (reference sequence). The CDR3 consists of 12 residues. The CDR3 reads CASSQGAYEQYF. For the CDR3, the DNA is TGTGCCAGCAGCCAGGGGGCCTACGAGCAGTACTTC.

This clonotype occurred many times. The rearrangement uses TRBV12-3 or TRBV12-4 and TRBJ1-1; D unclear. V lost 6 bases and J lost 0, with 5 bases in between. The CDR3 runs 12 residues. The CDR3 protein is CASSPLNTEAFF. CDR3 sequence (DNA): TGTGCCAGCAGCCCATTGAACACTGAAGCTTTCTTT.

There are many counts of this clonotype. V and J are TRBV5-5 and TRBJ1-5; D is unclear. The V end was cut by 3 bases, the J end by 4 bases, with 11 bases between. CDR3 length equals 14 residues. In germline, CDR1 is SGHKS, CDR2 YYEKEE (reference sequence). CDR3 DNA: TGTGCCAGCAGCTCCGAGCCCACAAATCAGCCCCAGCATTTT. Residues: CASSSEPTNQPQHF.